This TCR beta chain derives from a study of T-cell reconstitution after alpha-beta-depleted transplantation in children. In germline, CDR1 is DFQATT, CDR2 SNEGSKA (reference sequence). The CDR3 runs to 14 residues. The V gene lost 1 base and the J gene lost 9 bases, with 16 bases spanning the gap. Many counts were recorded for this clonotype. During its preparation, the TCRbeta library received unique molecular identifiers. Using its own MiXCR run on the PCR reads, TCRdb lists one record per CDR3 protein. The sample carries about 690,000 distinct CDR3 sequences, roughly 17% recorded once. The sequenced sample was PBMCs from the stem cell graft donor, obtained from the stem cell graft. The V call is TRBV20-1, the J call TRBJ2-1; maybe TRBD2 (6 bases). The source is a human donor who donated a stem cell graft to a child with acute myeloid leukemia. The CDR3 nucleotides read TGCAGTGCTAGAGGGGCGGGGTCTCGGGTTGAGCAGTTCTTC. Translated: CSARGAGSRVEQFF.